This T cell receptor beta chain was observed in a study of T cell repertoires in cytomegalovirus infection. Across the whole study: The public TCR beta signatures pointed to both CMV infection and matching HLA type. Study-wide results and limits: Within the response measured ex vivo, HLA-C-restricted CMV-specific TCR beta clonotypes were dominant. CMV carriers with the relevant HLA were identified by cumulative public TCR beta family frequency.

TCRdb reanalysed the reads using MiXCR and keeps one entry per CDR3 protein. The data contain about 190,000 distinct CDR3 sequences, 8% to 10% of them seen just once; the ten biggest clones take up about 5%. V trimming: 2 bases; J trimming: 0 bases; junction bases outside the gene matches: 7. Germline V CDR1 and CDR2: MNHEY, SVGEGT. The CDR3 is 17 amino acids. In regard to this clonotype: Its antigen is still unknown.

This chain connects TRBV6-2 or TRBV6-3 to TRBJ2-7; 10 bases are shared with TRBD2. Sequenced: PBMCs. This sequence originates from a human donor in good health (CMV status not recorded). Some clones in this sample may be carry-over from other donors' samples. The CDR3 here is CASSYDSSGSPSYEQYF. CDR3 nucleotide sequence: TGTGCCAGCAGTTACGATTCTAGCGGGAGCCCCTCCTACGAGCAGTACTTC.